This T cell receptor (beta chain) was documented in a study of cytomegalovirus exposure and HLA in healthy donors. Whole-study findings and limits: The listing of 150 to 200 TCR beta chains classed them as cytomegalovirus-associated.

The CDR3 length is 12 residues. CDR1 and CDR2 from the germline V gene are MNHEY and SVGAGI. Trimming removed 6 bases from V and 11 bases from J, with 13 bases in between. The sample holds a few counts of this clone. Antigen unknown. This table comes from immunoSEQ multiplex PCR, and its TCRdb copy is limited to in-frame clones, with some not included. The sample includes about 110,000 clones, roughly 90% seen only once; the top ten take approximately 2%. The chain links TRBV6-5 to TRBJ2-2, with unresolved D. The TCR originated in a woman aged 18-29 years in good health and CMV-seronegative. The sequencing sample was made of PBMCs. CDR3 nucleotide sequence: TGTGCCAGCAGCCCCGCGCCCAATGAGCTGTTTTTT. Its translation is CASSPAPNELFF.